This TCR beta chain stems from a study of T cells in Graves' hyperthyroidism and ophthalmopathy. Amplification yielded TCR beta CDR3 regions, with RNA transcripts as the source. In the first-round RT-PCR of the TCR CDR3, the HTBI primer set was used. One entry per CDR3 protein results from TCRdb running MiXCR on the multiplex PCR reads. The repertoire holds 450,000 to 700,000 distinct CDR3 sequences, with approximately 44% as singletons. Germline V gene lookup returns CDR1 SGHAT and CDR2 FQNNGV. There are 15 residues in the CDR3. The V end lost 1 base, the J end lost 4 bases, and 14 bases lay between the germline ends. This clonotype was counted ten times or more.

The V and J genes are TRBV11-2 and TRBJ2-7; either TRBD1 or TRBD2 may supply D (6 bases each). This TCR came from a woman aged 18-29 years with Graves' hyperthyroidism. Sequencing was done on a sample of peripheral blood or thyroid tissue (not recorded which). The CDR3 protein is CASSLGTGARYEQYF. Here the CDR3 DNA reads TGTGCCAGCAGCTTAGGAACGGGGGCGCGGTACGAGCAGTACTTC.